These 15 T cell receptor beta chains were all obtained from the same sample, sequenced in a study of T cell repertoires in cytomegalovirus infection. TCRdb itself ran the reads through MiXCR, one entry per CDR3 protein. The sample consists of 310,000 or so distinct CDR3 sequences, more than 20% of them appearing once. Sequencing was done on a sample of PBMCs. These receptors were collected from a human donor in good health (CMV status not recorded). Some clones in this sample may be carry-over from other donors' samples.

This clonotype was picked up a small number of times. The V gene is TRBV2, the J gene TRBJ2-5; possibly TRBD1 for D (6 bases). Germline lookup yields CDR1 SNHLY and CDR2 FYNNEI. This CDR3 region has 13 residues. Between the trimmed V and J ends, which lost 5 bases and 2 bases, there was a span of 9 bases. The CDR3 DNA reads TGTGCCAGCAGTTACGGACAGCAAGAGACCCAGTACTTC. Its protein product is CASSYGQQETQYF. The full variable domain, its missing parts supplied by reference TRBV2 and TRBJ2-5, is EPEVTQTPSHQVTQMGQEVILRCVPISNHLYFYWYRQILGQKVEFLVSFYNNEISEKSEIFDDQFSVERPDGSNFTLKIRSTKLEDSAMYFCASSYGQQETQYFGPGTRLLVL.

In this sample, this clonotype turned up a few times. This chain links TRBV6-5 with TRBJ2-7, with D tentatively TRBD2 (6 bases). This CDR3 has 15 amino acids. Germline V gene data show CDR1 as MNHEY and CDR2 as SVGAGI. V lost 0 bases, J lost 2 bases, and 11 bases lay in between. CDR3 residues: CASSYSRDSAYEQYF. CDR3 coding DNA: TGTGCCAGCAGTTACTCGAGGGACTCGGCCTACGAGCAGTACTTC.

This clonotype was counted at least ten times. The V call is TRBV7-2, the J call TRBJ2-1, with 8 nucleotides matching TRBD2. V lost 5 bases, J lost 9 bases, and 12 bases stayed unmatched. The CDR3 is 15 amino acids. Germline V CDR1 and CDR2: SGHTA, FQGNSA. For the CDR3, the DNA is TGTGCCAGCAGCCTCCAGGTCGGGACTAGACGTGAGCAGTTCTTC. It codes for CASSLQVGTRREQFF.

This clonotype was counted between two and nine times. V and J are TRBV19 and TRBJ2-1, with 8 positions matching TRBD2. Germline assignment: CDR1 LNHDA and CDR2 SQIVND (reference sequence). The V segment lost 10 bases and the J segment 9 bases; nucleotides outside the gene matches: 14. This CDR3 spans 14 amino acids. The CDR3 here is CATSRGSGNGEQFF. The CDR3 nucleotides read TGTGCCACCAGCCGGGGTAGCGGGAACGGTGAGCAGTTCTTC. Complete variable domain (other parts from reference TRBV19 and TRBJ2-1): DGGITQSPKYLFRKEGQNVTLSCEQNLNHDAMYWYRQDPGQGLRLIYYSQIVNDFQKGDIAEGYSVSREKKESFPLTVTSAQKNPTAFYLCATSRGSGNGEQFFGPGTRLTVL.

This clonotype was seen a handful of times. The CDR3 nucleotides read TGTGCCGGATTGGGACAGGGGGCCGCGAACACCGGGGAGCTGTTTTTT. Its protein is CAGLGQGAANTGELFF. This chain links TRBV2 with TRBJ2-2, with 12 bases matching TRBD1. The CDR3 covers 16 residues. CDR1 and CDR2 (germline): SNHLY, FYNNEI. V lost 11 bases and J lost 0; bases outside the gene matches: 7.

The V and J genes are TRBV7-2 and TRBJ2-1; D possibly uses TRBD1 or TRBD2 (6 bases each). Germline V gene data show CDR1 as SGHTA and CDR2 as FQGNSA. This CDR3 is 14 amino acids long. The ends were cut back, 1 base at V and 7 bases at J, with 11 bases in the middle. CDR3 in amino acids: CASSLGQGRNEQFF. DNA of the CDR3: TGTGCCAGCAGCTTAGGTCAGGGGAGGAATGAGCAGTTCTTC.

In this sample, this clonotype turned up many times. The V and J genes are TRBV7-2 and TRBJ2-7; D remains unclear. This CDR3 has 12 residues. V was cut by 5 bases and J by 7 bases, with 12 bases left in between. The V gene's germline CDR1 is SGHTA and CDR2 FQGNSA. This CDR3 reads CASSPSTWEQYF. CDR3 sequence (DNA): TGTGCCAGCAGCCCTTCCACTTGGGAGCAGTACTTC.

This clonotype was seen only a few times. V and J are TRBV30 and TRBJ2-1, with D perhaps given as TRBD1 or TRBD2 (5 bases each). The CDR3 loop spans 13 amino acids. Trimming removed 3 bases at V and 6 bases at J, with 12 bases between. Germline assignment: CDR1 GTSNPN and CDR2 SVGIG (reference sequence). The CDR3 DNA reads TGTGCCTGGAGGTCCCGGGGCGGCAATGAGCAGTTCTTC. This encodes CAWRSRGGNEQFF.

This clonotype was observed a single time. J is TRBJ1-4 and V is TRBV20-1; the D is unclear. V was shortened by 5 bases and J by 8 bases, with 15 bases between the two germline ends. The CDR3 extends over 13 amino acids. The germline V gene encodes CDR1 DFQATT and CDR2 SNEGSKA (reference sequence). This CDR3 reads CSASLASNEKLFF. CDR3 nucleotides: TGCAGTGCTTCCTTGGCCTCGAACGAAAAACTGTTTTTT.

This chain links TRBV28 with TRBJ1-2; D call uncertain. The CDR3 contains 12 residues. Germline CDR1 MDHEN, CDR2 SYDVKM. The V and J ends lost 6 bases and 5 bases respectively, with 10 bases between them. Here the CDR3 reads CASSPQLYGYTF. CDR3 bases: TGTGCCAGCAGCCCCCAACTTTATGGCTACACCTTC.

The genes are TRBV6-8 and TRBJ2-7; D unresolved. V lost 6 bases and J 2 bases, leaving 14 bases between the germline ends. The length of the CDR3 is 14 residues. CDR1 and CDR2 (germline): MNHGY, SAAAGT. The DNA of the CDR3 is TGTGCCAGCAGGTTCCTAGGCTTACCCTACGAGCAGTACTTC. Encoded protein: CASRFLGLPYEQYF.

The chain carries TRBV20-1 and TRBJ2-5; 9 bases agree with TRBD2. The V segment lost 6 bases and the J segment 1 base; nucleotides outside the gene matches: 9. Germline values: CDR1 DFQATT, CDR2 SNEGSKA (reference sequence). CDR3 size: 15 residues. DNA for the CDR3: TGCAGTGCCAGCAGCCTAGCGGGGCTCCAAGAGACCCAGTACTTC. It translates to CSASSLAGLQETQYF.

The chain combines TRBV28 with TRBJ1-5; maybe TRBD1 (6 bases). The germline V and J ends were trimmed by 4 bases and 7 bases, with 11 bases remaining between them. The CDR3 has 13 residues. Germline-derived CDR1 and CDR2 are MDHEN and SYDVKM. CDR3 DNA: TGTGCCAGCAGTTGGGGGGCCAGACAGCCCCAGCATTTT. It encodes CASSWGARQPQHF. Drawing the rest from reference TRBV28 and TRBJ1-5, the complete variable domain is DVKVTQSSRYLVKRTGEKVFLECVQDMDHENMFWYRQDPGLGLRLIYFSYDVKMKEKGDIPEGYSVSREKKERFSLILESASTNQTSMYLCASSWGARQPQHFGDGTRLSIL.

V and J are TRBV4-1 and TRBJ1-1; tentative D call: TRBD1 (6 bases). Germline V gene sequence: CDR1 MGHRA, CDR2 YSYEKL. Trimming removed 0 bases from V and 6 bases from J, with 14 bases in between. CDR3 length: 15 residues. Written as DNA, the CDR3 is TGCGCCAGCAGCCAAGATGGGTCGGAGGGGGCTGAAGCTTTCTTT. Translation gives CASSQDGSEGAEAFF.

This clonotype was counted ten times or more. The chain couples TRBV28 to TRBJ1-5, with 7 bases matching TRBD1. V dropped 3 bases and J dropped 0; count of bases not matched to a gene: 5. This CDR3 is 16 amino acids long. Germline-derived CDR1 and CDR2 are MDHEN and SYDVKM. The CDR3 spells CASSFAGQPSNQPQHF. The DNA for the CDR3 is TGTGCCAGCAGTTTTGCGGGACAGCCTAGCAATCAGCCCCAGCATTTT.